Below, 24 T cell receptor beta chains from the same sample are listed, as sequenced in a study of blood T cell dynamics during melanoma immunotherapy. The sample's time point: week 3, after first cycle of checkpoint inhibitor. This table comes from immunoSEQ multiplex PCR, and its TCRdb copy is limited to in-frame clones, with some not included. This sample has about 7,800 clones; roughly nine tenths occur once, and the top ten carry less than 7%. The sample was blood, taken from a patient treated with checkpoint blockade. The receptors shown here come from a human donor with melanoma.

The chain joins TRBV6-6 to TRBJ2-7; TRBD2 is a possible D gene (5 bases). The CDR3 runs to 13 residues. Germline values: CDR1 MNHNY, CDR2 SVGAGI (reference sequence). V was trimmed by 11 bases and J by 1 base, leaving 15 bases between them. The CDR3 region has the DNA TGTGCCGCCTCCAAAGGGAGATCCTACGAGCAGTACTTC. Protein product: CAASKGRSYEQYF.

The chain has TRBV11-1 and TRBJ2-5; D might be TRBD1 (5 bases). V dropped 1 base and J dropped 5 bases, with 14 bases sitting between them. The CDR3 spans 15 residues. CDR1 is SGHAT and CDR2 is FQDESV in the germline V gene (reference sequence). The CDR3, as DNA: TGTGCCAGCAGCTTAGAGGGGTCGGTGGTGGAGACCCAGTACTTC. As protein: CASSLEGSVVETQYF.

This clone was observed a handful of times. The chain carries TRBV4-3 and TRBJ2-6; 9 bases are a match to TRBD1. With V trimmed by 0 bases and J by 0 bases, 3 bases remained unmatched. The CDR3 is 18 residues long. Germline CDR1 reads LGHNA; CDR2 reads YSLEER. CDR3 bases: TGCGCCAGCAGCCAAGATGAGACAGGGGGCTCTGGGGCCAACGTCCTGACTTTC. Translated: CASSQDETGGSGANVLTF.

CDR3 amino acids: CASSSGHFDTQYF. In nucleotides, the CDR3 is TGTGCCAGCAGTTCCGGACACTTCGATACGCAGTATTTT. The chain joins TRBV28 to TRBJ2-3, with D possibly matching TRBD1 (5 bases). The germline V and J ends were trimmed by 4 bases and 6 bases, with 11 bases remaining between them. Germline assignment: CDR1 MDHEN and CDR2 SYDVKM. This CDR3 spans 13 amino acids.

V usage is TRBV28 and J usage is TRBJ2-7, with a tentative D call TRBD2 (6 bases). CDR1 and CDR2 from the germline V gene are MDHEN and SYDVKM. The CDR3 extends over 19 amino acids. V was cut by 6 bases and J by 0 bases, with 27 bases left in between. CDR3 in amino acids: CASRPDRDSDIFSSYEQYF. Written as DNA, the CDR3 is TGTGCCAGCAGGCCCGACCGGGACTCAGATATTTTTAGCTCCTACGAGCAGTACTTC.

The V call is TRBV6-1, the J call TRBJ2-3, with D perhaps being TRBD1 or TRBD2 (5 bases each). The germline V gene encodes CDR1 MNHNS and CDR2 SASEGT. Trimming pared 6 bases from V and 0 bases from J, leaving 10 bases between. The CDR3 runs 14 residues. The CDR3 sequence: CASRLWDSTDTQYF. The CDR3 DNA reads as TGTGCCAGCAGACTCTGGGACAGCACAGATACGCAGTATTTT.

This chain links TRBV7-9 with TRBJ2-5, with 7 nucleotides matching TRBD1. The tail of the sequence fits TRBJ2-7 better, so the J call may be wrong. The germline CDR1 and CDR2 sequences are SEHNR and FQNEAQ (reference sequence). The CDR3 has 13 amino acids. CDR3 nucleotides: TGTGCCAGCAGCCCCTGGGACAGCTACGAGCAGTACTTC. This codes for CASSPWDSYEQYF.

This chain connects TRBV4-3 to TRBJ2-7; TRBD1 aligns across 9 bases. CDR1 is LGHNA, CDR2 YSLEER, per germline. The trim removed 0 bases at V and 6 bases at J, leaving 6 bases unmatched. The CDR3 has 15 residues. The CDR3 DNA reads TGCGCCAGCAGCCAAGAAGCACAGGGGGCGAGCGAGCAGTACTTC. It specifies CASSQEAQGASEQYF.

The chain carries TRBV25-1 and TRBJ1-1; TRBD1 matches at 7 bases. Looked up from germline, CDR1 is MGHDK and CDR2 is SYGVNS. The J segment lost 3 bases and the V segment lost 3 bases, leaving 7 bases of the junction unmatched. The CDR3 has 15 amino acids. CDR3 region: CASSDGTAGDTEAFF. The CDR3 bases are TGTGCCAGCAGTGATGGGACAGCCGGGGACACTGAAGCTTTCTTT.

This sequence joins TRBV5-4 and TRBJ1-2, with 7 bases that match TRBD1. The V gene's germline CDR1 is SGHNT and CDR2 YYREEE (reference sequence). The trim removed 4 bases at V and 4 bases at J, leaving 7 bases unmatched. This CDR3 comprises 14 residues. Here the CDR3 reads CASSPGQVGYGYTF. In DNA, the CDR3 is TGTGCCAGCAGCCCAGGACAGGTTGGCTATGGCTACACCTTC.

CDR3: CASRGQLSTYGYTF. The CDR3 DNA sequence: TGTGCCAGCAGAGGGCAGCTTTCGACCTATGGCTACACCTTC. This chain uses TRBV2 with TRBJ1-2; D ambiguous. Trimming stripped 6 bases from V and 4 bases from J, with 15 bases between. The CDR3 has 14 amino acids. Germline V gene data show CDR1 as SNHLY and CDR2 as FYNNEI.

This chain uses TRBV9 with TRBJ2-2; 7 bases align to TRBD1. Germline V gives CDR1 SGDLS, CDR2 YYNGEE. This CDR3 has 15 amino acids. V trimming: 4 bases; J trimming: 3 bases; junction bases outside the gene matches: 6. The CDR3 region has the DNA TGTGCCAGCAGCTTCAGACAGGGCCACACCGGGGAGCTGTTTTTT. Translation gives CASSFRQGHTGELFF.

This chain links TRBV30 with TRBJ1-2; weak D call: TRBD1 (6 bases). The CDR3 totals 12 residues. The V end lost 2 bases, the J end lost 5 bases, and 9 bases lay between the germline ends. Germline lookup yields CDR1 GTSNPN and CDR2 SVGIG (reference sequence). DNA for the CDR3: TGTGCCTGGAGTCTACAGGGATATGGCTACACCTTC. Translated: CAWSLQGYGYTF. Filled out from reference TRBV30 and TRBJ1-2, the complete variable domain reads SQTIHQWPATLVQPVGSPLSLECTVEGTSNPNLYWYRQAAGRGLQLLFYSVGIGQISSEVPQNLSASRPQDRQFILSSKKLLLSDSGFYLCAWSLQGYGYTFGSGTRLTVV.

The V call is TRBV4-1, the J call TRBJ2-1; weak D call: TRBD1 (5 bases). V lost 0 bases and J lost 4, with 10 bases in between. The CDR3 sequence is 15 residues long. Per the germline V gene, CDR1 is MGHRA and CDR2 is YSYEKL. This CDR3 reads CASSQEWQGYNEQFF. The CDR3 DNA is TGCGCCAGCAGCCAAGAGTGGCAGGGATACAATGAGCAGTTCTTC.

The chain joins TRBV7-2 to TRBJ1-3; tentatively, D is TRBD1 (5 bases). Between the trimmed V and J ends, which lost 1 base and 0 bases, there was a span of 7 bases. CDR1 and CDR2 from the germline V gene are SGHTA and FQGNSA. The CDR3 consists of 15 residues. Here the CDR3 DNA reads TGTGCCAGCAGCTTAGTTGGGGGCTCTGGAAACACCATATATTTT. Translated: CASSLVGGSGNTIYF.

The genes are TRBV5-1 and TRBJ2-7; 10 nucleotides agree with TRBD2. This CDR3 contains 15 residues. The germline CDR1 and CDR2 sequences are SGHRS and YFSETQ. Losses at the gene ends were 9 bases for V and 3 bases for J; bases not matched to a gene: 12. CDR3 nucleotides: TGCGCCACCGCGCCCCTAGCGGGGGCCATCTACGAGCAGTACTTC. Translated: CATAPLAGAIYEQYF.

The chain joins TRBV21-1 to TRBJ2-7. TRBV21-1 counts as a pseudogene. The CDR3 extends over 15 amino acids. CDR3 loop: CASSLGGITSYEQYF. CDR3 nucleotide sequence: TGTGCCAGCAGCCTTGGGGGTATAACCTCCTACGAGCAGTACTTC.

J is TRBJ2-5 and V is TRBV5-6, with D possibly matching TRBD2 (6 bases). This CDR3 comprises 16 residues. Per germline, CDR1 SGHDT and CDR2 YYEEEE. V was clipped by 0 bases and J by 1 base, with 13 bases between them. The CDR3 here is CASSLGLATRQETQYF. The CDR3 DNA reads TGTGCCAGCAGCTTGGGCCTAGCGACCCGCCAAGAGACCCAGTACTTC.

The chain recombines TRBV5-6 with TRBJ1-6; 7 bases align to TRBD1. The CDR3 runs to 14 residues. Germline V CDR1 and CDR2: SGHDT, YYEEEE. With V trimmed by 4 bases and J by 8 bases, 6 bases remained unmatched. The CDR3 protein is CASSTTGVDSPLHF. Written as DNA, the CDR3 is TGTGCCAGCAGCACCACAGGGGTTGATTCACCCCTCCACTTT.

The CDR3 coding sequence is TGCGCCAGCAGCCCCGGACAGGGGGCTTATGGCTACACCTTC. Protein product: CASSPGQGAYGYTF. V usage is TRBV5-1 and J usage is TRBJ1-2, with 11 bases aligning to TRBD1. The CDR3 spans 14 residues. J lost 5 bases, V lost 4 bases, and 4 bases had no gene match. Germline CDR1 reads SGHRS; CDR2 reads YFSETQ. Filled out from reference TRBV5-1 and TRBJ1-2, the complete variable domain reads KAGVTQTPRYLIKTRGQQVTLSCSPISGHRSVSWYQQTPGQGLQFLFEYFSETQRNKGNFPGRFSGRQFSNSRSEMNVSTLELGDSALYLCASSPGQGAYGYTFGSGTRLTVV.

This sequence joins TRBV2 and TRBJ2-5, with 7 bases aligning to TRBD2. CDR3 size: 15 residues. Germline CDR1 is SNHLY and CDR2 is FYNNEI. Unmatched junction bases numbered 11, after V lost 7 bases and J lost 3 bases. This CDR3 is CASTVMASGKETQYF. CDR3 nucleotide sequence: TGTGCCAGCACTGTCATGGCTAGCGGAAAAGAGACCCAGTACTTC.

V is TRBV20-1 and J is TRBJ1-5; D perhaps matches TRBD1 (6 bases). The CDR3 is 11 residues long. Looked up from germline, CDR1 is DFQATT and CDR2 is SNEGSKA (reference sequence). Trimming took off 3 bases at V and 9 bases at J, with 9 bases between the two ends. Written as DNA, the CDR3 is TGCAGTGCTAGTCTAGGGGGGCCCCAGCATTTT. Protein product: CSASLGGPQHF.

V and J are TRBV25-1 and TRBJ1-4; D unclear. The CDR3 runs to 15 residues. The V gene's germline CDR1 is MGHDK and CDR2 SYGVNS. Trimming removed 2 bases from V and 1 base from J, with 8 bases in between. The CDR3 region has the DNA TGTGCCAGCAGTGAACGGGGTGGAACTAATGAAAAACTGTTTTTT. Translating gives CASSERGGTNEKLFF.

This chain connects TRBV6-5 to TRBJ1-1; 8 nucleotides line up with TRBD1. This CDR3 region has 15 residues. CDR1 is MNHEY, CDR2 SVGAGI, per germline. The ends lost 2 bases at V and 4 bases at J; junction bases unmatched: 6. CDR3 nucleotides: TGTGCCAGCAGTTACCCATCCACAGGGGGCACTGAAGCTTTCTTT. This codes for CASSYPSTGGTEAFF.